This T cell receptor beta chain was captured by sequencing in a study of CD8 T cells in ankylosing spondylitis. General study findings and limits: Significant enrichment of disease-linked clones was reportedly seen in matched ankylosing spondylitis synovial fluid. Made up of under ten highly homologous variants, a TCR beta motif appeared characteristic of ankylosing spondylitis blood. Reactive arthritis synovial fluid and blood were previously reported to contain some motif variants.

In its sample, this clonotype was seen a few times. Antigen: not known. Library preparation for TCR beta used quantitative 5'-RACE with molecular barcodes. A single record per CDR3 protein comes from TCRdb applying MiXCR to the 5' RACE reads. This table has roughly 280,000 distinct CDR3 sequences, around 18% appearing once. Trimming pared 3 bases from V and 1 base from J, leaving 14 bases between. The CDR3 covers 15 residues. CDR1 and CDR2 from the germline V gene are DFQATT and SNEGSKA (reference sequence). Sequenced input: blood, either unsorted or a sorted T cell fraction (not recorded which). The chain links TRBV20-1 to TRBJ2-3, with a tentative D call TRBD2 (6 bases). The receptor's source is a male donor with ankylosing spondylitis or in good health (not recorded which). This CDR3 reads CSASGSGSGTDTQYF. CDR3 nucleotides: TGCAGTGCTAGTGGGAGCGGGTCCGGCACAGATACGCAGTATTTT.